Listed below are T cell receptor beta chains from one sample, sequenced in a study of blood T cell repertoires in COVID-19. Assay used: immunoSEQ multiplex PCR; TCRdb lists only in-frame clones, some missing. The table includes approximately 240,000 clones, around 80% detected once. The sample taken for sequencing was peripheral blood. The receptors were sampled from a woman aged 55-70 years who had recovered from COVID-19. Both conserved end residues are trimmed from each CDR3. D genes are given only for firm matches.

d_gene: -
v_gene: TRBV29-1
j_gene: TRBJ1-1
CDR3aa: SVNGRVGTEAF

d_gene: -
v_gene: TRBV19
j_gene: TRBJ1-4
CDR3aa: ASSNRQANNEKLF

d_gene: -
v_gene: TRBV12-3/TRBV12-4
j_gene: TRBJ2-1
CDR3aa: ASSSPSLEQF

d_gene: TRBD1
v_gene: TRBV29-1
j_gene: TRBJ2-5
CDR3aa: SVADRGHQY

d_gene: -
v_gene: TRBV6-5
j_gene: TRBJ1-1
CDR3aa: ASRRGGTEAF

d_gene: -
v_gene: TRBV11-2
j_gene: TRBJ2-2
CDR3aa: ASSFSHIGELF

d_gene: -
v_gene: TRBV7-3
j_gene: TRBJ2-1
CDR3aa: ASSLRTINEQF

d_gene: -
v_gene: TRBV10-3
j_gene: TRBJ2-7
CDR3aa: AISGRDAREQY

d_gene: TRBD1
v_gene: TRBV27
j_gene: TRBJ2-7
CDR3aa: ASSKPPGQGAPEQY

d_gene: -
v_gene: TRBV19
j_gene: TRBJ1-2
CDR3aa: ASSIEGSLGYGYT

d_gene: TRBD1
v_gene: TRBV24-1
j_gene: TRBJ1-1
CDR3aa: ATRGTGGTEAF

d_gene: -
v_gene: TRBV29-1
j_gene: TRBJ2-5
CDR3aa: SVAGETQY

d_gene: -
v_gene: TRBV12-3/TRBV12-4
j_gene: TRBJ2-5
CDR3aa: ASSFSNQETQY

d_gene: TRBD1
v_gene: TRBV9
j_gene: TRBJ2-2
CDR3aa: ASSPGQGRIGELF

d_gene: -
v_gene: TRBV4-1
j_gene: TRBJ1-3
CDR3aa: ASSQVNPLLSGNTIY

d_gene: TRBD1
v_gene: TRBV2
j_gene: TRBJ1-2
CDR3aa: ASSVQQGGVYGYT

d_gene: TRBD1
v_gene: TRBV19
j_gene: TRBJ1-2
CDR3aa: ASSINVRTGKEGYT

d_gene: TRBD1
v_gene: TRBV6-2/TRBV6-3
j_gene: TRBJ1-2
CDR3aa: ASSYSLRGPGYT

d_gene: -
v_gene: TRBV27
j_gene: TRBJ1-1
CDR3aa: ASSLYWRQTTEAF

d_gene: -
v_gene: TRBV5-1
j_gene: TRBJ1-4
CDR3aa: ASSLEPYTGATNEKLF

d_gene: TRBD1
v_gene: TRBV30
j_gene: TRBJ2-7
CDR3aa: AWSAGQGGDEQY

d_gene: TRBD2
v_gene: TRBV18
j_gene: TRBJ2-1
CDR3aa: ASSPASGLAGNEQF

d_gene: -
v_gene: TRBV5-1
j_gene: TRBJ2-6
CDR3aa: ASSLGQGPGANVLT

d_gene: TRBD2
v_gene: TRBV10-3
j_gene: TRBJ2-2
CDR3aa: AISETSGENTGELF

d_gene: TRBD1
v_gene: TRBV5-8
j_gene: TRBJ2-3
CDR3aa: ASSLGTGHTDTQY

d_gene: -
v_gene: TRBV4-1
j_gene: TRBJ1-1
CDR3aa: ASSQVFGKAVTEAF

d_gene: -
v_gene: TRBV5-1
j_gene: TRBJ2-3
CDR3aa: ASSRLADTQY

d_gene: TRBD2
v_gene: TRBV5-1
j_gene: TRBJ2-7
CDR3aa: ASSLWTSGSYEQY

d_gene: -
v_gene: TRBV2
j_gene: TRBJ2-5
CDR3aa: ASTRQTEETQY

d_gene: -
v_gene: TRBV5-6
j_gene: TRBJ2-1
CDR3aa: ASSLWGPIYNEQF

d_gene: -
v_gene: TRBV7-9
j_gene: TRBJ2-3
CDR3aa: ASSPMGDGGDTQY

d_gene: -
v_gene: TRBV4-1
j_gene: TRBJ1-2
CDR3aa: ASSQDDRRPFGYT

d_gene: TRBD2
v_gene: TRBV3-1/TRBV3-2
j_gene: TRBJ2-5
CDR3aa: ASSPAGVQETQY

d_gene: -
v_gene: TRBV7-2
j_gene: TRBJ1-5
CDR3aa: ASSLFGSNQPQH

d_gene: -
v_gene: TRBV10-1
j_gene: TRBJ1-5
CDR3aa: ASRPQGKRPQH

d_gene: -
v_gene: TRBV20-1
j_gene: TRBJ1-2
CDR3aa: SASRGDQYGYT

d_gene: TRBD2
v_gene: TRBV5-1
j_gene: TRBJ2-3
CDR3aa: ASRADGGAQDTQY

d_gene: -
v_gene: TRBV2
j_gene: TRBJ1-1
CDR3aa: ASSDGSEAF

d_gene: TRBD1
v_gene: TRBV10-3
j_gene: TRBJ1-2
CDR3aa: AIRGTGANYGYT

d_gene: -
v_gene: TRBV11-2
j_gene: TRBJ2-3
CDR3aa: ASSLRRGVTDTQY

d_gene: TRBD2
v_gene: TRBV19
j_gene: TRBJ2-7
CDR3aa: ASSGLDMYEQY

d_gene: -
v_gene: TRBV19
j_gene: TRBJ2-7
CDR3aa: ASSADRSEQY

d_gene: TRBD2
v_gene: TRBV4-2
j_gene: TRBJ2-3
CDR3aa: ASSQKGGTSGTDTQY

d_gene: TRBD1
v_gene: TRBV7-4
j_gene: TRBJ2-1
CDR3aa: ASSSYEGQLNNEQF

d_gene: -
v_gene: TRBV19
j_gene: TRBJ1-5
CDR3aa: ASSIARSRQPQH

d_gene: -
v_gene: TRBV4-1
j_gene: TRBJ2-1
CDR3aa: ASSQDSRGLLYNEQF

d_gene: -
v_gene: TRBV5-8
j_gene: TRBJ1-4
CDR3aa: ASSFLRDTGRNEKLF

d_gene: -
v_gene: TRBV29-1
j_gene: TRBJ2-1
CDR3aa: SVELQGPNEQF

d_gene: TRBD2
v_gene: TRBV29-1
j_gene: TRBJ2-1
CDR3aa: SVPPRGSYNEQF

d_gene: TRBD1
v_gene: TRBV5-6
j_gene: TRBJ1-2
CDR3aa: ASSPDRAVYGYT

d_gene: -
v_gene: TRBV7-2
j_gene: TRBJ1-4
CDR3aa: ASSLDRSNEKLF

d_gene: TRBD1
v_gene: TRBV7-9
j_gene: TRBJ2-7
CDR3aa: ASSFRPGQGAIYEQY

d_gene: -
v_gene: TRBV5-1
j_gene: TRBJ1-1
CDR3aa: ASSWLREGAF

d_gene: -
v_gene: TRBV18
j_gene: TRBJ2-4
CDR3aa: ASSPYRENIQY

d_gene: TRBD1
v_gene: TRBV30
j_gene: TRBJ2-3
CDR3aa: AWSVGQAPGVDTQY